Listed here are 8 T cell receptor beta chains from one sample, sequenced in a study of CD8+CD57+ T cells in acquired aplastic anemia. CDR3 and TCR beta VDJ profiling relied on a genomic DNA template. In TCRdb, the reads were re-called with MiXCR into one record per CDR3 protein. The sample shows about 58,000 distinct CDR3 sequences, around 60% of them seen only once. Previously, flow cytometry had revealed CD8+CD57+ cell expansion in the patients chosen for sequencing. The sample consisted of sorted CD4+, CD8+, or CD8+CD57+ T cells (not recorded which) from PBMCs. Every receptor here comes from a human donor with aplastic anemia.

This chain joins TRBV29-1 and TRBJ1-3, with D uncertain. The CDR3 sequence is 13 residues long. Trimming took off 7 bases at V and 0 bases at J, with 10 bases between the two ends. Germline CDR1 and CDR2: SQVTM and ANQGSEA. The CDR3 region is CSASRDSGNTIYF. In nucleotides, the CDR3 is TGCAGCGCATCCCGGGACTCTGGAAACACCATATATTTT.

This clonotype was picked up one time. The chain links TRBV7-8 to TRBJ1-1; D not certain. Germline CDR1 is SGHVS and CDR2 is FQNEAQ. The CDR3 runs to 14 residues. V lost 5 bases to trimming and J lost 4 bases, with 14 bases between them. The CDR3 nucleotides are TGTGCCAGCAGCCCCCATCGGACCGCCACTGAAGCTTTCTTT. Translation: CASSPHRTATEAFF. The complete variable domain, with remaining parts taken from reference TRBV7-8 and TRBJ1-1, reads GAGVSQSPRYKVAKRGQDVALRCDPISGHVSLFWYQQALGQGPEFLTYFQNEAQLDKSGLPSDRFFAERPEGSVSTLKIQRTQQEDSAVYLCASSPHRTATEAFFGQGTRLTVV.

V is TRBV2 and J is TRBJ2-7; 9 nucleotides line up with TRBD1. CDR1 SNHLY and CDR2 FYNNEI come from the germline V gene. This CDR3 spans 14 amino acids. With 6 bases clipped from V and 5 bases from J, the junction kept 8 bases outside the gene matches. The CDR3 loop reads CASRWTGDGNEQYF. CDR3 bases: TGTGCCAGCAGGTGGACAGGGGACGGAAACGAGCAGTACTTC.

This clonotype was found a few times. At one end the junction does not follow the germline gene, possibly because of a read error. The chain uses TRBV29-1 and TRBJ2-7; the match to TRBD2 covers 8 bases. The CDR3 runs to 13 residues. The germline CDR1 and CDR2 sequences are SQVTM and ANQGSEA. For the CDR3, the DNA is TGCAGCGTCCGTAGCGGGATCTCCCACGAGCAGTACTTC. Its translation is CSVRSGISHEQYF.

The chain combines TRBV7-9 with TRBJ1-5; D call uncertain. Trimming took off 3 bases at V and 4 bases at J, with 7 bases between the two ends. This CDR3 is built from 13 residues. Germline V gene data show CDR1 as SEHNR and CDR2 as FQNEAQ (reference sequence). The CDR3 sequence: CASSFQPNQPQHF. The CDR3, as DNA: TGTGCCAGCAGCTTCCAACCTAATCAGCCCCAGCATTTT.

The chain carries TRBV19 and TRBJ2-7; D possibly corresponds to TRBD2 (6 bases). Trimming cost V 4 bases and J 7 bases, with 14 bases left between them. Germline CDR1 is LNHDA and CDR2 is SQIVND (reference sequence). The CDR3 consists of 13 residues. CDR3 in DNA: TGTGCCAGTAGTACCGGAGGGTTGGGGGAGCAGTACTTC. Its translation: CASSTGGLGEQYF.

The rearrangement links TRBV7-3 to TRBJ2-7; D ambiguous. The CDR3 totals 13 residues. Trimming left V 2 bases short and J 4 bases short, with 9 bases between. From germline, CDR1 is SGHTA and CDR2 FQGTGA. DNA of the CDR3: TGTGCCAGCAGCTTAGAGCAACGGTACGAGCAGTACTTC. Amino acid sequence: CASSLEQRYEQYF. The full variable domain, its missing parts supplied by reference TRBV7-3 and TRBJ2-7, is GAGVSQTPSNKVTEKGKYVELRCDPISGHTALYWYRQSLGQGPEFLIYFQGTGAADDSGLPNDRFFAVRPEGSVSTLKIQRTERGDSAVYLCASSLEQRYEQYFGPGTRLTVT.

This chain joins TRBV6-2 or TRBV6-3 and TRBJ2-7; 8 nucleotides line up with TRBD1. The CDR3 loop spans 11 amino acids. Germline V gene data show CDR1 as MNHEY and CDR2 as SVGEGT. J gave up 6 bases and V 7 bases, and 2 bases lay outside the gene matches. The CDR3 loop reads CASTTGGEQYF. Written as DNA, the CDR3 is TGTGCCAGCACCACAGGGGGCGAGCAGTACTTC.